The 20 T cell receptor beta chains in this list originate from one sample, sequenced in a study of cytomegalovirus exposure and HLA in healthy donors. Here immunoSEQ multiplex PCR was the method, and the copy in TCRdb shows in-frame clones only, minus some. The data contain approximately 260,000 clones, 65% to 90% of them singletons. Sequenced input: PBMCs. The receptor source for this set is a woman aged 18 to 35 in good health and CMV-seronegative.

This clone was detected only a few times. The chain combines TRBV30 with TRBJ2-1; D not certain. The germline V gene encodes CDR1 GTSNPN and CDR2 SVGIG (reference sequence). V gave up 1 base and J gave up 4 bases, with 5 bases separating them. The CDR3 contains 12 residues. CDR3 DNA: TGTGCCTGGAGTGCCTTGTACAATGAGCAGTTCTTC. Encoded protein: CAWSALYNEQFF.

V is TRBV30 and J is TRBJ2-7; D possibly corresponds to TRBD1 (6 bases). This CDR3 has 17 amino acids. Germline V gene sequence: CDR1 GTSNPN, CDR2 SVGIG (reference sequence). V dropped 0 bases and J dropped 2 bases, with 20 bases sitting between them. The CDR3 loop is CAWSVQENRAFPYEQYF. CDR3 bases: TGTGCCTGGAGTGTACAGGAAAACAGGGCGTTCCCCTACGAGCAGTACTTC.

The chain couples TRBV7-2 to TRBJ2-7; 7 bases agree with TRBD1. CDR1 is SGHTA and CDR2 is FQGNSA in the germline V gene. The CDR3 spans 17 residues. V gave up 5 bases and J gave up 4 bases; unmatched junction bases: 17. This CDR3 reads CASSPGRGGLLSYEQYF. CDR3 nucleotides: TGTGCCAGCAGCCCGGGGAGAGGGGGCCTTCTATCGTACGAGCAGTACTTC. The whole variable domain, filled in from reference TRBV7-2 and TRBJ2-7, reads GAGVSQSPSNKVTEKGKDVELRCDPISGHTALYWYRQSLGQGLEFLIYFQGNSAPDKSGLPSDRFSAERTGGSVSTLTIQRTQQEDSAVYLCASSPGRGGLLSYEQYFGPGTRLTVT.

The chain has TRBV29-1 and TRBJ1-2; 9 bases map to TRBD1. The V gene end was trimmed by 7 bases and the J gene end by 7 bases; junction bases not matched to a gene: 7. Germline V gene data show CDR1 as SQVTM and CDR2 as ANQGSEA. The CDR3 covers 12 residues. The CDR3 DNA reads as TGCAGCGCCCGGACAGGGGATGGTGGCTACACCTTC. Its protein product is CSARTGDGGYTF.

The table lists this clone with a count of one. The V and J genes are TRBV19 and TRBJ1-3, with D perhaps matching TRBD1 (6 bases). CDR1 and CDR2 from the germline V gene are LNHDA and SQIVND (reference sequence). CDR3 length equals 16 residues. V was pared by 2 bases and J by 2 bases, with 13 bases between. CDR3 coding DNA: TGTGCCAGTAGTATACAGGGGACGGGCGCTGGAAACACCATATATTTT. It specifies CASSIQGTGAGNTIYF.

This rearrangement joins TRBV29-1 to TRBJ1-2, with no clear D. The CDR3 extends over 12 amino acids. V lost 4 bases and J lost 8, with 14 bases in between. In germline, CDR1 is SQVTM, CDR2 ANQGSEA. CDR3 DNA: TGCAGCGTTGTGGGCAGGCATGAGGGCTACACCTTC. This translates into CSVVGRHEGYTF.

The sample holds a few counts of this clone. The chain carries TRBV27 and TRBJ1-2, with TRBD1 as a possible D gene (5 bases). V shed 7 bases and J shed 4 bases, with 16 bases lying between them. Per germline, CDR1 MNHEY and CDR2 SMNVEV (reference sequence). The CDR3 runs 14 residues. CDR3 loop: CASKTVDSFYGYTF. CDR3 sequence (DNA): TGTGCCAGCAAAACGGTCGACAGTTTCTATGGCTACACCTTC.

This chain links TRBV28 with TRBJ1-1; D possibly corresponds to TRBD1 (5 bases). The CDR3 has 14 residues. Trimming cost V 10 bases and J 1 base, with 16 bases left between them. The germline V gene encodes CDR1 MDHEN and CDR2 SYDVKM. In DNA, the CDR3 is TGTGCCACCTGGTTTACGGGGGGGAACACTGAAGCTTTCTTT. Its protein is CATWFTGGNTEAFF.

The CDR3 sequence is CASSGRTGWEAFF. DNA of the CDR3: TGTGCCAGCAGTGGACGGACAGGGTGGGAAGCTTTCTTT. The chain links TRBV6-1 to TRBJ1-1, with 8 bases aligning to TRBD1. The length of the CDR3 is 13 residues. The J segment lost 8 bases and the V segment lost 4 bases, leaving 6 bases of the junction unmatched. Germline V gene lookup returns CDR1 MNHNS and CDR2 SASEGT.

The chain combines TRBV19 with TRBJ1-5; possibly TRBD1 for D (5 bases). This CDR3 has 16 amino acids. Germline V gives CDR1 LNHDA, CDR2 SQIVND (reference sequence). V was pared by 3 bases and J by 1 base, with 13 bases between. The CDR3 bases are TGTGCCAGTAGTATTGGGGGGGAGGTGAGCAATCAGCCCCAGCATTTT. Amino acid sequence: CASSIGGEVSNQPQHF.

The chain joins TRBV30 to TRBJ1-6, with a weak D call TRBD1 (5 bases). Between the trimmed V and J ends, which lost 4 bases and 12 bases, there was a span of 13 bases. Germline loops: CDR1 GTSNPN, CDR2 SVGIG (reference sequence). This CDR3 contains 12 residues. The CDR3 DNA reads TGTGCCTGGATCTCCCTCGGGGGACCCCTCCACTTT. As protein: CAWISLGGPLHF.

CDR3 coding DNA: TGCGCCAGCAGCCAAGATAGCAGGGGTGGCGGCGAAAAACTGTTTTTT. It translates to CASSQDSRGGGEKLFF. The rearrangement links TRBV4-3 to TRBJ1-4; possibly TRBD1 for D (6 bases). Germline loops: CDR1 LGHNA, CDR2 YSLEER. The V end was cut by 0 bases, the J end by 8 bases, with 16 bases between. This CDR3 spans 16 amino acids.

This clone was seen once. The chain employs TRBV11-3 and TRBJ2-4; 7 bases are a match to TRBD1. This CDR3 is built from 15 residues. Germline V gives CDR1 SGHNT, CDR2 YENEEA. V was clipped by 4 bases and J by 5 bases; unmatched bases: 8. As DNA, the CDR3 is TGTGCCAGCAGCTCCTTTACCGACAGGGAAAACATTCAGTACTTC. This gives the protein CASSSFTDRENIQYF.

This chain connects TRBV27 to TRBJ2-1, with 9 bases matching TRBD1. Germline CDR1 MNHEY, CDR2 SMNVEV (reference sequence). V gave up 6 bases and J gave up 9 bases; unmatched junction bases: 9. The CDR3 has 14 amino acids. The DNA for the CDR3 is TGTGCCAGCAGACCGGGACAGGGATGGGGTGAGCAGTTCTTC. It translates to CASRPGQGWGEQFF.

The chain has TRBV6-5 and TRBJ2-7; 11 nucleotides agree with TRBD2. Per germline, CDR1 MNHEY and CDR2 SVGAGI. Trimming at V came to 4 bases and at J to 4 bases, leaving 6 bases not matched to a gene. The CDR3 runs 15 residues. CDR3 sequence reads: CASSLGLAVSYEQYF. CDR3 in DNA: TGTGCCAGCAGTTTGGGACTAGCGGTATCTTACGAGCAGTACTTC.

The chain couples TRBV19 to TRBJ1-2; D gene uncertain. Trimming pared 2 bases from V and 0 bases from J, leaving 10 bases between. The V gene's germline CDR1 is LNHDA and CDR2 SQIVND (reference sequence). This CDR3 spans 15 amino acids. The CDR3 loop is CASSINGYSNYGYTF. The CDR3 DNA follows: TGTGCCAGTAGTATAAACGGTTACTCTAACTATGGCTACACCTTC.

CDR3 sequence: CASSGQGLDTQYF. The CDR3 DNA sequence: TGCGCCAGCAGCGGACAGGGGTTAGATACGCAGTATTTT. The chain uses TRBV5-1 and TRBJ2-3; 9 nucleotides align to TRBD1. CDR1 is SGHRS, CDR2 YFSETQ, per germline. J gave up 5 bases and V 4 bases, and 2 bases lay outside the gene matches. The CDR3 has 13 amino acids. Together with reference TRBV5-1 and TRBJ2-3, the CDR3 gives the full variable domain: KAGVTQTPRYLIKTRGQQVTLSCSPISGHRSVSWYQQTPGQGLQFLFEYFSETQRNKGNFPGRFSGRQFSNSRSEMNVSTLELGDSALYLCASSGQGLDTQYFGPGTRLTVL.

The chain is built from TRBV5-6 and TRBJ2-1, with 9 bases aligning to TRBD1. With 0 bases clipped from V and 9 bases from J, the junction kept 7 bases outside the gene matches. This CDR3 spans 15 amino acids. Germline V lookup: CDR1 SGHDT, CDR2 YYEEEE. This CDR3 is CASSLVQGAQGEQFF. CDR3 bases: TGTGCCAGCAGCTTGGTACAGGGGGCGCAGGGTGAGCAGTTCTTC.

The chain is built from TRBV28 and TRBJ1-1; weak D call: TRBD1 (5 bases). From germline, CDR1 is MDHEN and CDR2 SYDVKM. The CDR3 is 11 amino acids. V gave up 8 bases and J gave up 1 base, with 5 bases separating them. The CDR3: CASQGNTEAFF. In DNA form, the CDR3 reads TGTGCCAGCCAGGGGAACACTGAAGCTTTCTTT.

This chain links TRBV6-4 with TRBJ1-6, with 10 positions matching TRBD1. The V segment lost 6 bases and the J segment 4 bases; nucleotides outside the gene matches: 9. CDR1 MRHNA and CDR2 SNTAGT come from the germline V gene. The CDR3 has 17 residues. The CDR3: CASRLTGGGRYNSPLHF. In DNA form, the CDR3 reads TGTGCCAGCAGATTGACAGGGGGCGGCAGGTATAATTCACCCCTCCACTTT.